What follows are 30 T cell receptor beta chains derived from one specimen sequenced in a study of blood T cell repertoires in COVID-19. Data came from immunoSEQ multiplex PCR; TCRdb stores just in-frame clones and leaves some out. The data show roughly 250,000 clones, 88% seen once. Sample: PBMCs or T cells enriched from blood (not recorded which). The receptors stem from a woman aged 40 to 55 with acute COVID-19.

This clone was seen only once. The rearrangement joins TRBV2 to TRBJ1-1; 8 nucleotides line up with TRBD1. The trim removed 6 bases at V and 5 bases at J, leaving 11 bases unmatched. Per germline, CDR1 SNHLY and CDR2 FYNNEI. The CDR3 has 15 residues. DNA for the CDR3: TGTGCCAGCAGACTGGAACCGGGACAGGTAACTGAAGCTTTCTTT. It translates to CASRLEPGQVTEAFF.

V and J are TRBV28 and TRBJ2-7; tentative D call: TRBD1 (6 bases). Germline lookup yields CDR1 MDHEN and CDR2 SYDVKM. CDR3 size: 13 residues. The V end was cut by 4 bases, the J end by 3 bases, with 10 bases between. CDR3 protein: CASSSGQSYEQYF. The CDR3 DNA follows: TGTGCCAGCAGTTCAGGACAGAGCTACGAGCAGTACTTC.

The V and J genes are TRBV11-2 and TRBJ2-7; 10 nucleotides line up with TRBD1. CDR3 length equals 14 residues. Germline V gives CDR1 SGHAT, CDR2 FQNNGV. Unmatched junction bases numbered 3, after V lost 4 bases and J lost 3 bases. CDR3 residues: CASSSRTGGYEQYF. The CDR3 bases are TGTGCCAGCAGCTCCAGGACAGGGGGCTACGAGCAGTACTTC. The whole variable domain, remainder taken from reference TRBV11-2 and TRBJ2-7, is EAGVAQSPRYKIIEKRQSVAFWCNPISGHATLYWYQQILGQGPKLLIQFQNNGVVDDSQLPKDRFSAERLKGVDSTLKIQPAKLEDSAVYLCASSSRTGGYEQYFGPGTRLTVT.

V usage is TRBV5-1 and J usage is TRBJ1-4, with TRBD1 as a possible D gene (6 bases). The CDR3 runs 16 residues. Trimming pared 0 bases from V and 4 bases from J, leaving 13 bases between. Per germline, CDR1 SGHRS and CDR2 YFSETQ. The CDR3 region is CASSLDRQGHNEKLFF. CDR3 coding DNA: TGCGCCAGCAGCTTGGATCGCCAGGGGCATAATGAAAAACTGTTTTTT. Combining the CDR3 with reference TRBV5-1 and TRBJ1-4 gives the whole variable domain KAGVTQTPRYLIKTRGQQVTLSCSPISGHRSVSWYQQTPGQGLQFLFEYFSETQRNKGNFPGRFSGRQFSNSRSEMNVSTLELGDSALYLCASSLDRQGHNEKLFFGSGTQLSVL.

This chain joins TRBV5-5 and TRBJ1-4, with 8 nucleotides matching TRBD1. Germline-derived CDR1 and CDR2 are SGHKS and YYEKEE (reference sequence). The CDR3 spans 16 residues. The V segment lost 4 bases and the J segment 3 bases; nucleotides outside the gene matches: 8. The CDR3, as DNA: TGTGCCAGCAGCGCGGACAGGGAGGCAGCTAATGAAAAACTGTTTTTT. Protein product: CASSADREAANEKLFF.

The chain employs TRBV11-2 and TRBJ2-1, with D uncertain. Trimming removed 2 bases from V and 4 bases from J, with 12 bases in between. This CDR3 contains 15 residues. Per the germline V gene, CDR1 is SGHAT and CDR2 is FQNNGV. The CDR3 reads CASSLTPPRYNEQFF. The CDR3 DNA reads TGTGCCAGCAGCTTAACTCCCCCCAGGTACAATGAGCAGTTCTTC. Filled out from reference TRBV11-2 and TRBJ2-1, the complete variable domain reads EAGVAQSPRYKIIEKRQSVAFWCNPISGHATLYWYQQILGQGPKLLIQFQNNGVVDDSQLPKDRFSAERLKGVDSTLKIQPAKLEDSAVYLCASSLTPPRYNEQFFGPGTRLTVL.

The V gene is TRBV27, the J gene TRBJ1-2; a possible D gene is TRBD1 (6 bases). Looked up from germline, CDR1 is MNHEY and CDR2 is SMNVEV (reference sequence). V was cut by 0 bases and J by 5 bases, with 13 bases left in between. The CDR3 has 15 amino acids. The CDR3 sequence: CASSLSGQGWYGYTF. Written as DNA, the CDR3 is TGTGCCAGCAGTTTATCGGGGCAGGGGTGGTATGGCTACACCTTC.

Note on this clone: Its ends do not fully match the called genes, so a read error is possible. This chain joins TRBV9 and TRBJ2-7; 7 bases match TRBD2. Germline CDR1 is SGDLS and CDR2 is YYNGEE. CDR3 length: 15 amino acids. As DNA, the CDR3 is TGTGCCAGCAGCCCTCAACTCGGGACTAACTACAAGCAGTACTTC. Its protein product is CASSPQLGTNYKQYF.

This clone was recorded only once. V usage is TRBV28 and J usage is TRBJ1-2; D is perhaps TRBD1 (6 bases). The germline V and J ends were trimmed by 3 bases and 4 bases, with 15 bases remaining between them. CDR1 and CDR2 (germline): MDHEN, SYDVKM. This CDR3 region has 15 residues. The CDR3 protein is CASSFRSDSPYGYTF. CDR3 in DNA: TGTGCCAGCAGTTTCCGGTCGGACAGTCCCTATGGCTACACCTTC.

The rearrangement joins TRBV12-3 or TRBV12-4 to TRBJ1-1; no definite D call. The CDR3 contains 13 residues. Trimming removed 3 bases at V and 10 bases at J, with 15 bases between. The chain's CDR3 is CASSFTSSEAAFF. In nucleotides, the CDR3 is TGTGCCAGCAGTTTTACATCGTCAGAGGCAGCTTTCTTT.

This chain joins TRBV4-3 and TRBJ1-2; 7 bases match TRBD1. With V trimmed by 1 base and J by 0 bases, 5 bases remained unmatched. There are 16 residues in the CDR3. In germline, CDR1 is LGHNA, CDR2 YSLEER. The chain's CDR3 is CASSQAGQTANYGYTF. CDR3 in DNA: TGCGCCAGCAGCCAAGCGGGACAGACTGCTAACTATGGCTACACCTTC.

The chain is built from TRBV9 and TRBJ2-1; 12 bases fit TRBD2. CDR1 and CDR2 from the germline V gene are SGDLS and YYNGEE. V dropped 4 bases and J dropped 6; count of bases not matched to a gene: 5. The CDR3 spans 15 residues. CDR3 loop: CASSSTSGRINEQFF. CDR3 sequence (DNA): TGTGCCAGCAGCTCTACTAGCGGGAGGATCAATGAGCAGTTCTTC.

The DNA for the CDR3 is TGTGCCTGGAGTCACGATGGAGCATTCTCTGGAAACACCATATATTTT. This encodes CAWSHDGAFSGNTIYF. The rearrangement joins TRBV30 to TRBJ1-3; D not resolved. Germline V gene lookup returns CDR1 GTSNPN and CDR2 SVGIG (reference sequence). V was trimmed by 2 bases and J by 0 bases, leaving 14 bases between them. This CDR3 has 16 residues.

CDR3 DNA sequence: TGTGCCAGCAGCCAAGTCGGGGGAGTAGGCACAGATACGCAGTATTTT. Protein product: CASSQVGGVGTDTQYF. The V and J genes are TRBV3-1 (or the pseudogene TRBV3-2) and TRBJ2-3, with a possible D match to TRBD2 (6 bases). This CDR3 spans 16 amino acids. Germline V gene lookup returns CDR1 LGHDT and CDR2 YNNKEL (reference sequence). Trimming removed 1 base from V and 1 base from J, with 12 bases in between.

V gene TRBV6-5 combines with J gene TRBJ2-4; 7 nucleotides match TRBD2. The V and J ends lost 4 bases and 3 bases, in that order; junction bases with no gene match: 6. Germline loops: CDR1 MNHEY, CDR2 SVGAGI. The CDR3 is 15 amino acids. The CDR3 here is CASSSGTTNKNIQYF. CDR3 bases: TGTGCCAGCAGTTCCGGGACTACCAACAAAAACATTCAGTACTTC.

This clone has more than one count but fewer than ten. The J gene is TRBJ1-2, the V gene TRBV6-9; no definite D call. V was clipped by 8 bases and J by 5 bases, with 15 bases between them. The CDR3 sequence is 13 residues long. Germline CDR1 MNHGY, CDR2 SVAAGI. CDR3 protein: CASVAARNYGYTF. The CDR3 DNA reads TGTGCCAGCGTCGCTGCGCGGAATTATGGCTACACCTTC.

The gene calls are TRBV4-3 and TRBJ1-1; the D gene is possibly TRBD1 (6 bases). Germline-derived CDR1 and CDR2 are LGHNA and YSLEER. Trimming removed 4 bases at V and 4 bases at J, with 13 bases between. This CDR3 contains 14 residues. CDR3: CASSREHRATEAFF. The DNA of the CDR3 is TGCGCCAGCAGCCGAGAACACAGGGCCACTGAAGCTTTCTTT.

The chain is built from TRBV7-2 and TRBJ2-7, with D maybe TRBD1 (5 bases). CDR3 size: 13 residues. Germline V gene lookup returns CDR1 SGHTA and CDR2 FQGNSA. Trimming removed 1 base from V and 6 bases from J, with 10 bases in between. The CDR3 DNA reads as TGTGCCAGCAGCTTAGGGCAGGGTCGCGAGCAGTACGTC. It encodes CASSLGQGREQYV.

The chain has TRBV11-2 and TRBJ1-1; the D gene is possibly TRBD1 (5 bases). Trimming left V 5 bases short and J 3 bases short, with 22 bases between. The V gene's germline CDR1 is SGHAT and CDR2 FQNNGV. The CDR3 runs to 17 residues. The CDR3 reads CASSPREVLRRDTEAFF. CDR3 nucleotides: TGTGCCAGCAGCCCCAGGGAGGTATTAAGGAGGGACACTGAAGCTTTCTTT.

The chain joins TRBV27 to TRBJ2-1; D perhaps matches TRBD2 (7 bases). V was pared by 5 bases and J by 7 bases, with 27 bases between. Germline CDR1 MNHEY, CDR2 SMNVEV (reference sequence). There are 18 residues in the CDR3. The CDR3: CASSTNWWGEGGNNEQFF. In nucleotides, the CDR3 is TGTGCCAGCAGTACCAATTGGTGGGGGGAGGGGGGAAATAATGAGCAGTTCTTC.

This sequence joins TRBV28 and TRBJ2-7; a possible D gene is TRBD2 (6 bases). Germline values: CDR1 MDHEN, CDR2 SYDVKM. V lost 3 bases, J lost 7 bases, and 13 bases lay in between. The CDR3 consists of 13 residues. The CDR3, as DNA: TGTGCCAGCAGTTTGTCAACAGGAGGGGAGCAGTACGTC. It translates to CASSLSTGGEQYV.

The chain is built from TRBV7-9 and TRBJ1-3; D uncertain. Trimming left V 5 bases short and J 1 base short, with 9 bases between. CDR1 is SEHNR and CDR2 is FQNEAQ in the germline V gene (reference sequence). The CDR3 length is 14 residues. Here the CDR3 reads CASSVSFSGNTIYF. In nucleotides, the CDR3 is TGTGCCAGCAGCGTGAGTTTTTCTGGAAACACCATATATTTT.

This chain links TRBV28 with TRBJ2-7; 7 positions agree with TRBD1. This CDR3 contains 17 residues. J lost 2 bases, V lost 2 bases, and 12 bases had no gene match. Looked up from germline, CDR1 is MDHEN and CDR2 is SYDVKM. The CDR3 is CASSLGNPGQPTYEQYF. CDR3 sequence (DNA): TGTGCCAGCAGTTTAGGAAACCCGGGACAGCCGACCTACGAGCAGTACTTC.

The rearrangement links TRBV5-1 to TRBJ2-6; tentative D call: TRBD2 (5 bases). The germline gives CDR1 SGHRS, CDR2 YFSETQ. The length of the CDR3 is 15 residues. V lost 2 bases and J lost 2, with 8 bases in between. The CDR3 loop is CASSFGVAGANVLTF. The CDR3 nucleotides read TGCGCCAGCAGCTTCGGGGTAGCTGGGGCCAACGTCCTGACTTTC.

The genes are TRBV18 and TRBJ2-1, with TRBD1 matching over 7 bases. The CDR3 has 15 amino acids. Germline-derived CDR1 and CDR2 are KGHSH and LQKENI. The V and J ends lost 6 bases and 1 base, in that order; junction bases with no gene match: 6. CDR3 amino acids: CASSPDRASYNEQFF. CDR3 bases: TGTGCCAGCTCCCCCGACAGGGCATCCTACAATGAGCAGTTCTTC.

V and J are TRBV7-9 and TRBJ2-7, with 11 nucleotides matching TRBD2. J was trimmed by 6 bases and V by 3 bases; bases with no gene match: 4. The CDR3 length is 14 residues. Germline CDR1 SEHNR, CDR2 FQNEAQ (reference sequence). In DNA, the CDR3 is TGTGCCAGCAGCTTCGCACTAGCGGGAGTCGAGCAGTACTTC. Its translation is CASSFALAGVEQYF.

This clone turned up a few times. The chain joins TRBV6-5 to TRBJ1-2, with 7 nucleotides matching TRBD1. Per the germline V gene, CDR1 is MNHEY and CDR2 is SVGAGI. V shed 5 bases, J shed 4 bases, and the junction held 4 bases outside the gene matches. The CDR3 is made up of 13 amino acids. As DNA, the CDR3 is TGTGCCAGCAGTCCGGACAGGTTCTATGGCTACACCTTC. Translating gives CASSPDRFYGYTF.

The V and J genes are TRBV7-8 and TRBJ2-1, with a tentative D call TRBD1 (6 bases). Germline V gene sequence: CDR1 SGHVS, CDR2 FQNEAQ. Trimming cost V 2 bases and J 12 bases, with 14 bases left between them. The CDR3 is 13 residues long. CDR3 sequence reads: CASSLTDSPGQFF. CDR3 bases: TGTGCCAGCAGCTTAACGGACAGCCCCGGGCAGTTCTTC. Filled out from reference TRBV7-8 and TRBJ2-1, the complete variable domain reads GAGVSQSPRYKVAKRGQDVALRCDPISGHVSLFWYQQALGQGPEFLTYFQNEAQLDKSGLPSDRFFAERPEGSVSTLKIQRTQQEDSAVYLCASSLTDSPGQFFGPGTRLTVL.

This rearrangement joins TRBV7-2 to TRBJ2-6, with a weak D call TRBD2 (6 bases). Trimming shortened V by 4 bases and J by 0 bases, and 7 bases separated the two germline ends. The CDR3 has 15 amino acids. The V gene's germline CDR1 is SGHTA and CDR2 FQGNSA. The CDR3 region has the DNA TGTGCCAGCAGCTCCGGGGGCTCTGGGGCCAACGTCCTGACTTTC. It is translated as CASSSGGSGANVLTF.

The chain uses TRBV28 and TRBJ2-7; D uncertain. CDR3 length equals 12 residues. Trimming removed 5 bases at V and 3 bases at J, with 8 bases between. CDR1 and CDR2 (germline): MDHEN, SYDVKM. In DNA form, the CDR3 reads TGTGCCAGCAGTATACAGAACTACGAGCAGTACTTC. Amino acid sequence: CASSIQNYEQYF.